Sequencing of this T cell receptor beta chain was carried out in a study of blood T cells in healthy people across ages. About the study: Template switching captured about one barcoded beta molecule per two T cells.

Together with a sample-barcoded 5' primer, a J-beta primer mix was included in a second PCR lasting about 6 to 12 cycles. Every molecule of cDNA carried a tag from a template-switch adaptor with 12 random nucleotides. Each CDR3 protein is one row after TCRdb ran MiXCR on the 5' RACE reads. The repertoire holds around 800,000 distinct CDR3 sequences, with around 45% as singletons. The J segment lost 7 bases and the V segment lost 2 bases, leaving 7 bases of the junction unmatched. The CDR3 loop spans 15 amino acids. The germline gives CDR1 SGHRS, CDR2 YFSETQ. This sequence was found in a man aged 80 or over in good health. Input material: blood. The chain carries TRBV5-1 and TRBJ1-1, with 11 positions matching TRBD1. This CDR3 reads CASSLGTGGINEAFF. The CDR3, as DNA: TGCGCCAGCAGCTTAGGGACAGGGGGAATAAATGAAGCTTTCTTT.